These T cell receptor beta chains were read from a single sample in a study of T cells in Graves' hyperthyroidism and ophthalmopathy. TCRdb itself ran the multiplex PCR reads through MiXCR, one entry per CDR3 protein. Here the sample spans 490,000 or so distinct CDR3 sequences, 16% being singletons. The source material was blood. These receptors came from a woman under 40 with Graves' ophthalmopathy. The CDR3 runs from the conserved cysteine through the conserved F or W. D genes are given only for firm matches. Where a row states a size, it is once, few, many or the class of an expanded clone; other rows omit it.

clone_size d_call j_call v_call cdr3_nt cdr3_aa
. TRBD1 TRBJ1-6 TRBV28 TGTGCCAGCAGGCCGACCGGGACAGTCAATTATTCCCTCCACTTT CASRPTGTVNYSLHF
few . TRBJ2-3 TRBV24-1 TGTGCCACCAGTGACCTCGGGGGCCGCACAGATACGCAGTATTTT CATSDLGGRTDTQYF
. . TRBJ2-5 TRBV5-1 TGCGCCAGCAGCTCCGGGATAACGGAGACCCAGTACTTC CASSSGITETQYF
. TRBD2 TRBJ2-2 TRBV6-9 TGTGCCAGCAGTTACCCTAGGAGCGGGAGAGGTTCCGGGGAGCTGTTTTTT CASSYPRSGRGSGELFF
many . TRBJ2-1 TRBV20-1 TGCAGTGCTAGAGGGCCGAACTCCTACAATGAGCAGTTCTTC CSARGPNSYNEQFF
few TRBD2 TRBJ2-1 TRBV28 TGTGCCAGCAGTTGGGTAGCGGGAGAGCACAATGAGCAGTTCTTC CASSWVAGEHNEQFF
. TRBD1 TRBJ2-2 TRBV19 TGTGCCAGTAAGAGGACAGGGGACCCCGGGGAGCTGTTTTTT CASKRTGDPGELFF
few . TRBJ1-1 TRBV30 TGTGCCTGGAGTCCTCAGGGCCGCCGGATAGTAACTGAAGCTTTCTTT CAWSPQGRRIVTEAFF
many . TRBJ1-5 TRBV12-3/TRBV12-4 TGTGCCAGCAGTTACCGACCCAATCAGCCCCAGCATTTT CASSYRPNQPQHF
few . TRBJ1-4 TRBV2 TGTGCCACGGCGGGGGGCGCAACTAATGAAAAACTGTCTTTT CATAGGATNEKLSF
. . TRBJ1-6 TRBV15 TGTGCCACCAGCAGAGGCAGGGGCGCGAGTTCACCCCTCCACTTT CATSRGRGASSPLHF
many . TRBJ2-1 TRBV24-1 TGTGCCACCAGTGATCCAGGGGTCAGTTTCCACAATGAGCAGTTCTTC CATSDPGVSFHNEQFF
few TRBD2 TRBJ2-7 TRBV28 TGTGCCAGCAGCCCAACTAGCGGGAGACTCTACGAGCAGTACTTC CASSPTSGRLYEQYF
many . TRBJ1-6 TRBV30 TGTGCCTGGAATGCAGGGAGGGATTCACCCCTCCACTTT CAWNAGRDSPLHF
. . TRBJ1-6 TRBV12-3/TRBV12-4 TGTGCCAGCAGCCAAGCGACAGGAGGGGGTTCACCCCTCCACTTT CASSQATGGGSPLHF
many . TRBJ2-7 TRBV18 TGTGCCAGCTCACCCGGGACTGAGAGAGAGCAGTACTTC CASSPGTEREQYF
. . TRBJ2-2 TRBV11-2 TGTGCCAGCAGCTTAGGGAACAGAGTCACCGGGGAGCTGTTTTTT CASSLGNRVTGELFF
. TRBD1 TRBJ1-5 TRBV19 TGTGCCAGTAGACGCTATGCGGGACAGGGGTATCAGCCCCAGCATTTT CASRRYAGQGYQPQHF
many TRBD2 TRBJ2-3 TRBV6-1 TGTGCCAGCAGTTATATCCCCGGACTAGGCACAGATACGCAGTATTTT CASSYIPGLGTDTQYF
. TRBD2 TRBJ2-1 TRBV6-1 TGTGCCAGCAGTGAGATGACAGGAGGGACTAGCGGGAGGGGTTTGGAGGAATACAATGAGCAGTTCTTC CASSEMTGGTSGRGLEEYNEQFF
once TRBD1 TRBJ2-4 TRBV20-1 TGCAGTGCTAGAGCCGGGACAGAAAAAAACATTCAGTACTTC CSARAGTEKNIQYF
many . TRBJ2-3 TRBV3-1 TGTGCCAGCAGCCACCCGGGCCATACGCAGTATTTT CASSHPGHTQYF
few TRBD1 TRBJ1-1 TRBV7-2 TGTGCCAGCAGCTCGGGACAGTCCTCACGGGCTTTCTTT CASSSGQSSRAFF
. TRBD1 TRBJ2-1 TRBV30 TGTGCCTGGAGAGGGACGACAGGGAAAGTCTTC CAWRGTTGKVF
few TRBD1 TRBJ1-2 TRBV5-4 TGTGCCAGCAGCGATGGTAACAGGGGGGGTGGCTACACCTTC CASSDGNRGGGYTF
few TRBD1 TRBJ2-7 TRBV2 TGTGCCTACAGTGAAGGACAGGCCCCCACCTACGAGCAGTACTTC CAYSEGQAPTYEQYF
. . TRBJ2-7 TRBV24-1 TGTGCCACCAGTGACCTTTCTTCACCAGACGAGCAGTACTTC CATSDLSSPDEQYF
few . TRBJ2-3 TRBV7-9 TGTGCCAGCCGTGGGACGGGGGGCTTCACAGATACGCAGTATTTT CASRGTGGFTDTQYF
. . TRBJ2-3 TRBV14 TGTGCCAGCAGCCCCTTCTGGGACCGCACAGATACGCAGTATTTT CASSPFWDRTDTQYF
. TRBD2 TRBJ2-3 TRBV7-2 TGTGCCAGCAGCTTAGGCGGACTAGGGGGCACAGATACGCAGTATTTT CASSLGGLGGTDTQYF
many . TRBJ2-1 TRBV7-2 TGTGCCAGCAGTTTCTCGCGGGGAGGCTCCTACAATGAGCAGTTCTTC CASSFSRGGSYNEQFF
many . TRBJ2-1 TRBV2 TGTGCCAGCAGAATGGACTACAGTGTCTACAATGAGCAGTTCTTC CASRMDYSVYNEQFF
. . TRBJ1-4 TRBV5-6 TGTGCCAGCAGCGCTCTCAAGGGGGGTAATGAAAAACTGTTTTTT CASSALKGGNEKLFF
few TRBD2 TRBJ2-3 TRBV15 TGTGCCACCAGCAGAGAATGGGGACTAGCGGGAGTGGAAGATACGCAGTATTTT CATSREWGLAGVEDTQYF
. . TRBJ1-2 TRBV20-1 TGCAGTGCTAGCATAGTACACCGTTATGGCTACACCTTC CSASIVHRYGYTF
. TRBD2 TRBJ2-2 TRBV6-2/TRBV6-3 TGTGCCAGCAGTTACCCAACTAGCGTGAACACCGGGGAGCTGTTTTTT CASSYPTSVNTGELFF
. . TRBJ1-1 TRBV14 TGTGCCAGCAGTATCAAGCTGAACACTGAAGCTTTCTTT CASSIKLNTEAFF
. . TRBJ1-4 TRBV12-3/TRBV12-4 TGTGCCAGCAGTTTAGATCAGGGAAGAGGTGAAAAACTGTTTTTT CASSLDQGRGEKLFF
. TRBD1 TRBJ2-2 TRBV2 TGTGCCAGCAGTGTTATTGGACAGGGCGCCGGGGAGCTGTTTTTT CASSVIGQGAGELFF
many . TRBJ2-1 TRBV3-1 TGTGCCAGCAGCCCCCTTCTAGGCTATGAGCAGTTCTTC CASSPLLGYEQFF
. TRBD1 TRBJ1-1 TRBV25-1 TGTGCCAGCAGTGAAAGGACAGGGCGAAAAGCTTTCTTT CASSERTGRKAFF
many . TRBJ2-1 TRBV5-1 TGCGCCAGCAGCTTGCTCTACCACGAGCAGTTCTTC CASSLLYHEQFF
few . TRBJ2-7 TRBV7-2 TGTGCCAGCAGCTCCTTTTCGACAGCGGAGGTATACGAGCAGTACTTC CASSSFSTAEVYEQYF
. . TRBJ1-3 TRBV12-3/TRBV12-4 TGTGCCAGCAGTAAACAGGAGCCTTTCTCTGGAAACACCATATATTTT CASSKQEPFSGNTIYF
few . TRBJ2-1 TRBV18 TGTGCCAGCTCACCAGGCAGGGGAACCGGGACCACCTACAATGAGCAGTTCTTC CASSPGRGTGTTYNEQFF
many TRBD2 TRBJ2-1 TRBV18 TGTGCCAGCAGGGGACTAGCGGTCTACAATGAGCAGTTCTTC CASRGLAVYNEQFF
many TRBD2 TRBJ2-1 TRBV28 TGTGCCAGCAAATTAGCGGGAGCTACTGAGCAGTTCTTC CASKLAGATEQFF
few . TRBJ2-1 TRBV9 TGTGCCAGCAGCCCTAGGGGGTTTGCAAACAATGAGCAGTTCTTC CASSPRGFANNEQFF
many TRBD1 TRBJ2-7 TRBV29-1 TGCAGCGTGACCGGACAGGTGGTATACGAGCAGTACTTC CSVTGQVVYEQYF
many TRBD1 TRBJ2-5 TRBV20-1 TGCAGTGCTAGAGATGGGACAGGGGGCGGAAAGACCCAGTACTTC CSARDGTGGGKTQYF
many . TRBJ2-7 TRBV5-1 TGCGCCAGCAGTTTCGGCGCCGATACCTACGAGCAGTACTTC CASSFGADTYEQYF
many . TRBJ1-1 TRBV6-1 TGTGCCAGCAGTTACAGCAGGCACACTGAAGCTTTCTTT CASSYSRHTEAFF
. TRBD1 TRBJ2-7 TRBV10-3 TGTGCCATCAGTGAAGGTCGACAGGGATATTCCTACGAGCAGTACTTC CAISEGRQGYSYEQYF
. . TRBJ1-4 TRBV29-1 TGCAGCGCCGCATGGGGGATTAATGAAAAACTGTTTTTT CSAAWGINEKLFF
many TRBD2 TRBJ2-5 TRBV7-2 TGTGCCAGCCGGACGGCAGGGACTACCAAAGAGACCCAGTACTTC CASRTAGTTKETQYF
many . TRBJ1-1 TRBV2 TGTGCCAGCAAGGAGGGAGTTGGGACTGAAGCTTTCTTT CASKEGVGTEAFF
few TRBD1 TRBJ2-1 TRBV5-1 TGCGCCAGCAGCCGAGCCGGGGACAGAAGTTACAATGAGCAGTTCTTC CASSRAGDRSYNEQFF
. . TRBJ2-5 TRBV20-1 TGCAGTGCTAGAGATCCGTCGGGAGTAATGGCAGAGACCCGGTACTTC CSARDPSGVMAETRYF
few TRBD2 TRBJ2-7 TRBV20-1 TGCAGTGCGAACGCGGGAGCTAAGATCTACGAGCAGTACTTC CSANAGAKIYEQYF